The clone carrying this TCR beta chain has ten or more counts. What it recognizes is unknown. This sample stems from a study of blood T cells in healthy people across ages. With a J-beta primer mix and a sample-barcoded 5' primer, a second PCR ran about 7 to 11 cycles. Every sample returned 2.5 million or more CDR3-containing paired-end reads. TCRdb re-called the 5' RACE reads with MiXCR, one entry per CDR3 protein. The profile shows 850,000 or so distinct CDR3 sequences, 29% of them singletons. Germline V gene data show CDR1 as MNHNS and CDR2 as SASEGT. The CDR3 loop spans 15 amino acids. The V gene lost 0 bases and the J gene lost 4 bases, with 13 bases spanning the gap. Study observations and caveats: A strong correlation was found between TCR beta diversity and the percentage of naive T cells.

This clonotype was obtained from a woman of 80 years or more in good health. The rearrangement uses TRBV6-1 and TRBJ2-7; D might be TRBD1 (6 bases). The sample consisted of blood. The CDR3 loop is CASSEAAGQLYEQYF. The CDR3 DNA reads as TGTGCCAGCAGTGAAGCAGCAGGACAGCTTTACGAGCAGTACTTC.